This T cell receptor (beta chain) appears in the sequencing data of a study of cytomegalovirus exposure and HLA in healthy donors. Whole-study results and caveats: Later work showed greater clonal expansion in HLA-associated TCR beta chains than in equally common others. Some segments of the V type, notably TRBV6-2 and TRBV6-3, were excluded as indistinguishable.

Donors consisted of healthy bone marrow donors. CDR1 LNHNV and CDR2 YYDKDF come from the germline V gene (reference sequence). With 1 base clipped from V and 6 bases from J, the junction kept 3 bases outside the gene matches. The CDR3 totals 14 residues. 13 Jbeta primers and 60 Vbeta primers were used for the PCR. Assay used: immunoSEQ multiplex PCR; TCRdb lists only in-frame clones, some missing. The top ten hold 6.5% of the sample, which has 200,000 or so clones, about 81% seen once. Points on this clone: Its antigen is currently unknown.

The rearrangement joins TRBV15 to TRBJ2-3; TRBD1 agrees at 8 bases. The receptor was derived from a woman aged 50 to 60 in good health and CMV-seropositive. Sequenced: PBMCs. CDR3 loop: CATSRGQGADTQYF. The DNA for the CDR3 is TGTGCCACCAGCAGAGGGCAGGGGGCCGATACGCAGTATTTT.